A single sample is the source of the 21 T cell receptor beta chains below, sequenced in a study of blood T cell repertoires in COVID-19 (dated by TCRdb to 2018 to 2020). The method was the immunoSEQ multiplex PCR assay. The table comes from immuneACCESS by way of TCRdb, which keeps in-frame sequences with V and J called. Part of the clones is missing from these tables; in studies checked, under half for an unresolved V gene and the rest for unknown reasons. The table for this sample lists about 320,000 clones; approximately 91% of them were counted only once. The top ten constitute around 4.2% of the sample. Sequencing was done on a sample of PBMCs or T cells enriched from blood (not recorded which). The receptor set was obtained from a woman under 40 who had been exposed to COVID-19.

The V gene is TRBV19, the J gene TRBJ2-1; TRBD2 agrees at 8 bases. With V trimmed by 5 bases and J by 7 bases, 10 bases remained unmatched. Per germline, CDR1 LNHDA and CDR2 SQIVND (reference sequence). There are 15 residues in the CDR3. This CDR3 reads CASSDWGLGVNEQFF. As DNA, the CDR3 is TGTGCCAGTAGTGACTGGGGACTAGGGGTGAATGAGCAGTTCTTC.

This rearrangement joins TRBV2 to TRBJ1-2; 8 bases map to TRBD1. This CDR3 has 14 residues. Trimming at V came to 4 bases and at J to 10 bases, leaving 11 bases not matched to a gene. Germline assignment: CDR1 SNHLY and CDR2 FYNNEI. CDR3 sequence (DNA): TGTGCCAGCAGTGCACAGGGACAGGATAACGCCTACACCTTC. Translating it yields CASSAQGQDNAYTF.

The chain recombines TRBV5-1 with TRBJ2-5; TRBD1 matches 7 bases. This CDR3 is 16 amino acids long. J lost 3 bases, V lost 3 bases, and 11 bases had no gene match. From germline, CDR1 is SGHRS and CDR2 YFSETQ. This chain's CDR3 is CASSWAGGSVEETQYF. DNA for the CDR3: TGCGCCAGCAGCTGGGCAGGGGGTTCTGTGGAAGAGACCCAGTACTTC.

CDR3 amino acids: CASSNQGLEAFF. Here the CDR3 DNA reads TGTGCCAGCAGCAATCAGGGGTTGGAAGCTTTCTTT. The rearrangement links TRBV7-9 to TRBJ1-1, with D possibly TRBD1 on 6 matching bases. CDR1 and CDR2 (germline): SEHNR, FQNEAQ (reference sequence). There are 12 residues in the CDR3. The V and J ends lost 5 bases and 8 bases respectively, with 12 bases between them.

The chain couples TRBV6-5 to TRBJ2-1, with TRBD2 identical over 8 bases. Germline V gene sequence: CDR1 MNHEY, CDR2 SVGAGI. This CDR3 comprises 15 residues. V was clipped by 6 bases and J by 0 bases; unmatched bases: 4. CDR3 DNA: TGTGCCAGCAGATACCGGGAGGGCTCCTACAATGAGCAGTTCTTC. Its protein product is CASRYREGSYNEQFF.

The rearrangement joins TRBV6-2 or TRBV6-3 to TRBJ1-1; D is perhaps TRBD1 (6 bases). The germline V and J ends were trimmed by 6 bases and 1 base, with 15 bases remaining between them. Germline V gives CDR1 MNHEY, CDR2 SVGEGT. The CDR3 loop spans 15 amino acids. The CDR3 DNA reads TGTGCCAGCAGCCCTCAGGGGTTTGGGAACACTGAAGCTTTCTTT. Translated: CASSPQGFGNTEAFF.

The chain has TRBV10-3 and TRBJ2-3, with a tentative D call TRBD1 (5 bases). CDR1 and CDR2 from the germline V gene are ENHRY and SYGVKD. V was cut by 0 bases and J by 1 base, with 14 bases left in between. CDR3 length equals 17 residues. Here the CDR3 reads CAISESLAGSGTDTQYF. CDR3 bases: TGTGCCATCAGTGAGTCCCTGGCAGGGTCCGGCACAGATACGCAGTATTTT.

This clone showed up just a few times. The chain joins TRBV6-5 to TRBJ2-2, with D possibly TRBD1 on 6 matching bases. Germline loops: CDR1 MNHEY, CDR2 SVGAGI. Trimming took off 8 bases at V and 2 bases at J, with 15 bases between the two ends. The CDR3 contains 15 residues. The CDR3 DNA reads TGTGCCAGCTCCTCCGGGACACATAACACCGGGGAGCTGTTTTTT. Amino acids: CASSSGTHNTGELFF.

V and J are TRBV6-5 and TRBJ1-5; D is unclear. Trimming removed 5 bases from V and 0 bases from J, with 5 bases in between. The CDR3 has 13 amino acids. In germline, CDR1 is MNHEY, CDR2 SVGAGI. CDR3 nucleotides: TGTGCCAGCAGTCACAATAGCAATCAGCCCCAGCATTTT. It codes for CASSHNSNQPQHF.

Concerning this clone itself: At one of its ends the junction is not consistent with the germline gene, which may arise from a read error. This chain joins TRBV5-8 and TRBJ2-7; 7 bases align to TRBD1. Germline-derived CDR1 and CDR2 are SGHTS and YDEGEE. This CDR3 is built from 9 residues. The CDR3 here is CASRGQIIF. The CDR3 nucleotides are TGTGCCAGCAGGGGACAGATTATCTTC.

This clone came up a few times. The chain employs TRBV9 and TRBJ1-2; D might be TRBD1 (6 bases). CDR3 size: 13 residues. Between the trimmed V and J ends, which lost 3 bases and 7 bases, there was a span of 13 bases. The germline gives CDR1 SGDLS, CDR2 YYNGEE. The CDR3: CASSGTLQGGYTF. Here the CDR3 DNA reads TGTGCCAGCAGCGGAACTCTACAGGGTGGCTACACCTTC.

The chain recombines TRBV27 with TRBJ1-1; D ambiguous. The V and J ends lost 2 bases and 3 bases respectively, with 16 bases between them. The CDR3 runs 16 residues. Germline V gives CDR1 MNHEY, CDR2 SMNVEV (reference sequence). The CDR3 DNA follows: TGTGCCAGCAGTTTAATTTACAGAGCCCGCTACACTGAAGCTTTCTTT. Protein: CASSLIYRARYTEAFF.

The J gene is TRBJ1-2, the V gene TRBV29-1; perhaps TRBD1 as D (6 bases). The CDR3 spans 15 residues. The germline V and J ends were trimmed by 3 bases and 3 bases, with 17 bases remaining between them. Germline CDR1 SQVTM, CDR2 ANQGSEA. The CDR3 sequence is CSVEPRDKEHYGYTF. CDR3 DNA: TGCAGCGTTGAGCCCCGGGACAAGGAACACTATGGCTACACCTTC.

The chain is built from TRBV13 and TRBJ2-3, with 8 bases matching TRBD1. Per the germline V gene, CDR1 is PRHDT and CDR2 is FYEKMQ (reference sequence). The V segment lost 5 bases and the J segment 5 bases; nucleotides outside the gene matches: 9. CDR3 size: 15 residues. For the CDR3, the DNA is TGTGCCAGCAGCGTAGTCGGACAGGGAATAGATACGCAGTATTTT. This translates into CASSVVGQGIDTQYF.

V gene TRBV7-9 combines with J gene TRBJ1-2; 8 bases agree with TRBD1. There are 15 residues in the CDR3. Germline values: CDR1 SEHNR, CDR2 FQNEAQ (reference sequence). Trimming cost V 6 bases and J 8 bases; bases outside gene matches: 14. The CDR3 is CASSSGQGGVLGYTF. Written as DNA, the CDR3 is TGTGCCAGCAGTTCCGGACAGGGAGGAGTCTTGGGCTACACCTTC.

The CDR3 spells CASSLQDRGNEQYF. Here the CDR3 DNA reads TGTGCCAGCAGCTTACAGGACAGGGGTAACGAGCAGTACTTC. This rearrangement joins TRBV5-4 to TRBJ2-7; TRBD1 matches 9 bases. CDR3 length: 14 amino acids. The junction had 5 bases not matched to a gene; V was cut back by 2 bases and J by 5 bases. Germline V gives CDR1 SGHNT, CDR2 YYREEE (reference sequence).

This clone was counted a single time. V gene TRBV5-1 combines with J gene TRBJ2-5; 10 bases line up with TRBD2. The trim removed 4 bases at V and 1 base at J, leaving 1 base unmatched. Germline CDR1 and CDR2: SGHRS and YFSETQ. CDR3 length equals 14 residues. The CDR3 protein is CASSPSGGQETQYF. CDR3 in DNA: TGCGCCAGCAGCCCTAGCGGGGGCCAAGAGACCCAGTACTTC. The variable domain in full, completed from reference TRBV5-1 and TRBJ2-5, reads KAGVTQTPRYLIKTRGQQVTLSCSPISGHRSVSWYQQTPGQGLQFLFEYFSETQRNKGNFPGRFSGRQFSNSRSEMNVSTLELGDSALYLCASSPSGGQETQYFGPGTRLLVL.

In DNA form, the CDR3 reads TGTGCCACGACAAAAGAAGAGACCCAGTACTTC. This encodes CATTKEETQYF. The V call is TRBV10-3, the J call TRBJ2-5, with unresolved D. This CDR3 has 11 residues. The germline V and J ends were trimmed by 10 bases and 3 bases, with 9 bases remaining between them. Germline loops: CDR1 ENHRY, CDR2 SYGVKD.

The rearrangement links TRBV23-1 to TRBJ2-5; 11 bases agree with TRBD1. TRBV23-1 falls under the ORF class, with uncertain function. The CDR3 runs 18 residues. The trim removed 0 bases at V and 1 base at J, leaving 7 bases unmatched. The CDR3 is CASSQSPGTGGFQETQYF. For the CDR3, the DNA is TGCGCCAGCAGTCAATCTCCCGGGACAGGGGGTTTCCAAGAGACCCAGTACTTC.

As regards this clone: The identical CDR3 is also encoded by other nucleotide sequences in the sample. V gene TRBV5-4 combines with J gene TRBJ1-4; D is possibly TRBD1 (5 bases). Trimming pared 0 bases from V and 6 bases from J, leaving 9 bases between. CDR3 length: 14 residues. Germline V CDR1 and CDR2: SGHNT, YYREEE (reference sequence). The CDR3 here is CASSLGPGDEKLFF. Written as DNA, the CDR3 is TGTGCCAGCAGCTTGGGGCCGGGGGATGAAAAACTGTTTTTT.

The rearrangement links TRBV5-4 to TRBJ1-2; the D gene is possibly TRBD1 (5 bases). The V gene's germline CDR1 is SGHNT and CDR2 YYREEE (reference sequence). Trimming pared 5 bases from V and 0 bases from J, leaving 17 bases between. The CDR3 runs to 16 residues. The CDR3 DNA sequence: TGTGCCAGCAGTACCTTTGTTTGGGACTCTAACTATGGCTACACCTTC. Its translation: CASSTFVWDSNYGYTF. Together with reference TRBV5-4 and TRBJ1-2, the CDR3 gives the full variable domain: ETGVTQSPTHLIKTRGQQVTLRCSSQSGHNTVSWYQQALGQGPQFIFQYYREEENGRGNFPPRFSGLQFPNYSSELNVNALELDDSALYLCASSTFVWDSNYGYTFGSGTRLTVV.